This TCR beta chain stems from a study of control samples from healthy donors and cancer patients. Germline V CDR1 and CDR2: SGHRS, YFSETQ. The CDR3 extends over 15 amino acids. Trimming cost V 4 bases and J 1 base; bases outside gene matches: 7. Sequencing was performed with immunoSEQ multiplex PCR; in TCRdb, only in-frame clones are kept and a portion is missing. The profile covers 50,000 or so clones, with about 93% appearing a single time and around 20% taken by the ten largest. The V and J genes are TRBV5-1 and TRBJ1-1; 7 bases are shared with TRBD1. Input material: PBMCs. The source is a woman aged 45-60 years with head and neck cancer. CDR3 nucleotide sequence: TGCGCCAGCAGCCCGAGACAGGGTTCGAACACTGAAGCTTTCTTT. Translating it yields CASSPRQGSNTEAFF.